This T cell receptor (beta chain) was captured by sequencing in a study of Ad26.COV2.S vaccination and SARS-CoV-2 variants. Study context: Ad26.COV2.S given intramuscularly, once or twice 56 days apart.

Here immunoSEQ multiplex PCR was the method, and the copy in TCRdb shows in-frame clones only, minus some. The sample yields about 400,000 clones, roughly 90% seen once. Treatment here: some 20 received Ad26.COV2.S at low or high dose, single or two shots; 5 received placebo; per-sample allocation not given. Samples were taken on day 63 after the first vaccine or placebo injection. There are 17 residues in the CDR3. The germline V gene has CDR1 SGHRS and CDR2 YFSETQ. J gave up 2 bases and V 4 bases, and 5 bases lay outside the gene matches. This TCR was recovered from a person aged 18-60 years who received the Ad26.COV2.S COVID-19 vaccine or a placebo. The chain links TRBV5-1 to TRBJ2-1, with 14 bases fitting TRBD2. Specimen: peripheral blood, collected in a trial of Ad26.COV2.S vaccine versus placebo. The CDR3 region has the DNA TGCGCCAGCAGCCACGGGACTAGCGGGGGAGCCTACAATGAGCAGTTCTTC. Translated, it gives CASSHGTSGGAYNEQFF.